This T cell receptor (beta chain) appears in the sequencing data of a study of T-cell reconstitution after alpha-beta-depleted transplantation in children. This clonotype was observed many times. Preparation of the TCRbeta library was carried out with unique molecular identifiers. One entry per CDR3 protein results from TCRdb running MiXCR on the PCR reads. This sample has about 610,000 distinct CDR3 sequences, with about 11% found just once. The sequencing here drew on PBMCs from the stem cell graft donor, taken from the stem cell graft. This TCR was sampled from a human donor who donated a stem cell graft to a child with acute myeloid leukemia.

CDR3 region: CASSAEGEETQYF. The CDR3 DNA reads as TGTGCCAGCAGCGCCGAAGGTGAAGAGACCCAGTACTTC. This chain uses TRBV7-9 with TRBJ2-5, with D hard to call. Germline V gene lookup returns CDR1 SEHNR and CDR2 FQNEAQ (reference sequence). CDR3 length: 13 amino acids. The V end was cut by 5 bases, the J end by 3 bases, with 10 bases between.